These 11 T cell receptor beta chains came from one sample sequenced in a study of T cell responses to AZD1222 COVID-19 vaccine. Profiled with immunoSEQ multiplex PCR; TCRdb holds only in-frame clones, not every one. Of about 83,000 clones listed, roughly 90% are singletons. The sample was peripheral blood, taken on day 0 of MenACWY control vaccination. The receptors shown here come from an adult in good health.

The rearrangement uses TRBV4-2 and TRBJ2-1; D is undetermined. The CDR3 loop spans 15 amino acids. Trimming took 1 base from V and 6 from J, leaving 13 bases between them. The germline V gene has CDR1 LGHNA and CDR2 YNFKEQ. CDR3 residues: CASSQAGRKPNEQFF. CDR3 in DNA: TGTGCCAGCAGCCAAGCCGGGCGGAAACCCAATGAGCAGTTCTTC.

This chain uses TRBV21-1 with TRBJ2-2; TRBD1 is the table's D call and was not checked against the DNA. TRBV21-1 is a known pseudogene. The CDR3 length is 11 residues. The CDR3 DNA follows: TGTGTGATGGGCCGTGGCGGGGAGCTGTTTTTT. Protein: CVMGRGGELFF.

The chain is built from TRBV7-9 and TRBJ1-1, with D possibly being TRBD1 (5 bases). CDR1 and CDR2 (germline): SEHNR, FQNEAQ (reference sequence). CDR3 size: 12 residues. Between the trimmed V and J ends, which lost 5 bases and 4 bases, there was a span of 8 bases. CDR3 nucleotide sequence: TGTGCCAGCAGCATCAGGGTCACTGAAGCTTTCTTT. This codes for CASSIRVTEAFF. The whole variable domain, filled in from reference TRBV7-9 and TRBJ1-1, reads DTGVSQNPRHKITKRGQNVTFRCDPISEHNRLYWYRQTLGQGPEFLTYFQNEAQLEKSRLLSDRFSAERPKGSFSTLEIQRTEQGDSAMYLCASSIRVTEAFFGQGTRLTVV.

The rearrangement joins TRBV7-2 to TRBJ1-3; TRBD1 matches 7 bases. The CDR3 spans 14 residues. Per the germline V gene, CDR1 is SGHTA and CDR2 is FQGNSA. V lost 5 bases, J lost 4 bases, and 5 bases stayed unmatched. The CDR3 nucleotides read TGTGCCAGCAGCCACAGGGGTAGCGGAAACACCATATATTTT. This translates into CASSHRGSGNTIYF.

The table lists this clone with a few counts. The CDR3 coding sequence is TGTGCCAGCAGTACGGGTGGCGGTTCGAACACCGGGGAGCTGTTTTTT. It translates to CASSTGGGSNTGELFF. The rearrangement joins TRBV9 to TRBJ2-2; D not certain. Germline V gene data show CDR1 as SGDLS and CDR2 as YYNGEE. Trimming removed 5 bases at V and 0 bases at J, with 14 bases between. The CDR3 is 16 residues long. Based on the CDR3 plus reference TRBV9 and TRBJ2-2, the full variable domain is DSGVTQTPKHLITATGQRVTLRCSPRSGDLSVYWYQQSLDQGLQFLIQYYNGEERAKGNILERFSAQQFPDLHSELNLSSLELGDSALYFCASSTGGGSNTGELFFGEGSRLTVL.

This clone was seen a single time. V gene TRBV28 combines with J gene TRBJ2-1; TRBD1 aligns across 8 bases. J lost 12 bases, V lost 2 bases, and 3 bases had no gene match. CDR3 length equals 12 residues. Germline CDR1 MDHEN, CDR2 SYDVKM. The CDR3 loop reads CASSLNRGMQFF. The CDR3 region has the DNA TGTGCCAGCAGTTTAAACAGGGGGATGCAGTTCTTC. The variable domain in full, with the rest retrieved from reference TRBV28 and TRBJ2-1, is DVKVTQSSRYLVKRTGEKVFLECVQDMDHENMFWYRQDPGLGLRLIYFSYDVKMKEKGDIPEGYSVSREKKERFSLILESASTNQTSMYLCASSLNRGMQFFGPGTRLTVL.

V usage is TRBV6-2 or TRBV6-3 and J usage is TRBJ2-3; the match to TRBD2 covers 11 bases. CDR1 and CDR2 from the germline V gene are MNHEY and SVGEGT. The ends lost 4 bases at V and 1 base at J; junction bases unmatched: 1. The CDR3 spans 15 residues. As DNA, the CDR3 is TGTGCCAGCAGTTCGGGACTAGCGGGCACAGATACGCAGTATTTT. Translation: CASSSGLAGTDTQYF.

The rearrangement links TRBV9 to TRBJ2-3; no firm D call. Germline CDR1 is SGDLS and CDR2 is YYNGEE. The CDR3 has 13 amino acids. V was clipped by 6 bases and J by 3 bases, with 11 bases between them. CDR3 sequence: CASTEGRTDTQYF. CDR3 sequence (DNA): TGTGCCAGCACCGAAGGGCGGACAGATACGCAGTATTTT.

The chain employs TRBV15 and TRBJ1-4, with 10 bases identical to TRBD1. The trim removed 3 bases at V and 5 bases at J, leaving 3 bases unmatched. Germline loops: CDR1 LNHNV, CDR2 YYDKDF (reference sequence). The CDR3 covers 15 residues. The CDR3 loop reads CATSSGGQGNEKLFF. The CDR3, as DNA: TGTGCCACCAGCAGTGGGGGACAGGGGAATGAAAAACTGTTTTTT. Complete variable domain (other parts from reference TRBV15 and TRBJ1-4): DAMVIQNPRYQVTQFGKPVTLSCSQTLNHNVMYWYQQKSSQAPKLLFHYYDKDFNNEADTPDNFQSRRPNTSFCFLDIRSPGLGDTAMYLCATSSGGQGNEKLFFGSGTQLSVL.

The chain joins TRBV6-4 to TRBJ1-2, with a tentative D call TRBD1 (6 bases). The CDR3 totals 15 residues. In germline, CDR1 is MRHNA, CDR2 SNTAGT. Trimming shortened V by 8 bases and J by 8 bases, and 24 bases separated the two germline ends. DNA of the CDR3: TGTGCCAGCTCCACCCTGCCGGGGGGGCTAGGGGGCTACACCTTC. Protein sequence: CASSTLPGGLGGYTF.

The V call is TRBV6-5, the J call TRBJ2-1; D unclear. Germline loops: CDR1 MNHEY, CDR2 SVGAGI. Trimming removed 2 bases from V and 4 bases from J, with 6 bases in between. The CDR3 length is 13 residues. CDR3 loop: CASSYNEYNEQFF. The DNA for the CDR3 is TGTGCCAGCAGTTACAACGAATACAATGAGCAGTTCTTC.